Reported below is one T cell receptor (beta chain). Sequencing was performed with immunoSEQ multiplex PCR; in TCRdb, only in-frame clones are kept and a portion is missing. Among fewer than 70,000 clones listed, approximately 90% were seen once. This sample is part of a study of T cell changes during pregnancy in multiple sclerosis. Trimming cost V 10 bases and J 3 bases, with 13 bases left between them. The CDR3 has 12 residues. The V gene's germline CDR1 is SNHLY and CDR2 FYNNEI. Sequences were derived from peripheral blood, sampled in the second trimester of pregnancy. The chain combines TRBV2 with TRBJ2-7, with D uncertain. The origin of this receptor is a female donor in good health, enrolled as a control in a pregnancy study. CDR3 loop: CATSGSGYEQYF. The CDR3 DNA follows: TGTGCCACCTCAGGCTCCGGCTACGAGCAGTACTTC.